What follows are 27 T cell receptor beta chains derived from one specimen sequenced in a study of early T cells in non-severe SARS-CoV-2 infection. MiXCR, applied by TCRdb to the 5' RACE reads, yields one record per CDR3 protein. This sample has more than 60,000 distinct CDR3 sequences; approximately 9.5% occur once, and the top ten carry 5.9%. Sequencing was carried out using whole blood. These receptors were collected from an adult who was a healthcare worker with PCR-confirmed SARS-CoV-2 infection or an uninfected control (not recorded which).

This clonotype was found a few times. The chain joins TRBV14 to TRBJ2-1, with 7 bases lining up with TRBD1. V lost 8 bases and J lost 2; bases outside the gene matches: 6. The CDR3 spans 14 residues. Germline V lookup: CDR1 SGHDN, CDR2 FVKESK. The CDR3 spells CASREGAAYNEQFF. DNA for the CDR3: TGTGCCAGCCGCGAGGGGGCTGCCTACAATGAGCAGTTCTTC.

The V call is TRBV15, the J call TRBJ2-2, with D tentatively TRBD2 (6 bases). There are 16 residues in the CDR3. The germline CDR1 and CDR2 sequences are LNHNV and YYDKDF (reference sequence). Trimming shortened V by 0 bases and J by 0 bases, and 8 bases separated the two germline ends. The CDR3 bases are TGTGCCACCAGCAGAGACAGGGACTCGAACACCGGGGAGCTGTTTTTT. This codes for CATSRDRDSNTGELFF.

This clonotype occurred many times. This chain connects TRBV2 to TRBJ2-1; 10 nucleotides align to TRBD2. V lost 4 bases and J lost 2; bases outside the gene matches: 5. The CDR3 consists of 16 residues. Germline lookup yields CDR1 SNHLY and CDR2 FYNNEI. CDR3 region: CASSVTSGAPYNEQFF. In DNA, the CDR3 is TGTGCCAGCAGTGTAACTAGCGGGGCGCCCTACAATGAGCAGTTCTTC.

This clonotype was detected ten times or more. This chain links TRBV5-1 with TRBJ2-1, with 13 bases that match TRBD2. The CDR3 is made up of 16 amino acids. Germline-derived CDR1 and CDR2 are SGHRS and YFSETQ. The trim removed 4 bases at V and 8 bases at J, leaving 9 bases unmatched. The chain's CDR3 is CASSARRLAGGDEQFF. For the CDR3, the DNA is TGCGCCAGCAGCGCCCGTAGACTAGCGGGGGGCGATGAGCAGTTCTTC.

The chain carries TRBV9 and TRBJ2-1, with a weak D call TRBD2 (5 bases). V was trimmed by 6 bases and J by 8 bases, leaving 15 bases between them. The CDR3 totals 13 residues. Germline CDR1 and CDR2: SGDLS and YYNGEE. DNA for the CDR3: TGTGCCAGCACCAAACCCGGACTGGATGAGCAGTTCTTC. As protein: CASTKPGLDEQFF.

This clonotype was seen only a few times. This chain uses TRBV5-1 with TRBJ2-7; D call uncertain. Between the trimmed V and J ends, which lost 2 bases and 3 bases, there was a span of 12 bases. Germline V gene data show CDR1 as SGHRS and CDR2 as YFSETQ. This CDR3 comprises 14 residues. This CDR3 is CASSLSLESYEQYF. For the CDR3, the DNA is TGCGCCAGCAGCTTAAGCCTCGAAAGCTACGAGCAGTACTTC.

V and J are TRBV11-2 and TRBJ1-1; a possible D gene is TRBD1 (5 bases). The CDR3 loop spans 15 amino acids. The germline V and J ends were trimmed by 4 bases and 2 bases, with 14 bases remaining between them. The germline gives CDR1 SGHAT, CDR2 FQNNGV. CDR3 nucleotides: TGTGCCAGCAGCTCGCCGGGACCTAAAAACACTGAAGCTTTCTTT. It yields the protein CASSSPGPKNTEAFF. The full variable domain, in which reference TRBV11-2 and TRBJ1-1 provide the parts outside the CDR3, is EAGVAQSPRYKIIEKRQSVAFWCNPISGHATLYWYQQILGQGPKLLIQFQNNGVVDDSQLPKDRFSAERLKGVDSTLKIQPAKLEDSAVYLCASSSPGPKNTEAFFGQGTRLTVV.

Ten or more counts support this clonotype. The rearrangement joins TRBV9 to TRBJ1-1; D possibly corresponds to TRBD1 (5 bases). The V end was cut by 3 bases, the J end by 0 bases, with 6 bases between. Germline V gene lookup returns CDR1 SGDLS and CDR2 YYNGEE. The CDR3 has 13 residues. DNA for the CDR3: TGTGCCAGCAGCGCGGACATGAACACTGAAGCTTTCTTT. Amino acid sequence: CASSADMNTEAFF. The variable domain in full, with the rest retrieved from reference TRBV9 and TRBJ1-1, is DSGVTQTPKHLITATGQRVTLRCSPRSGDLSVYWYQQSLDQGLQFLIQYYNGEERAKGNILERFSAQQFPDLHSELNLSSLELGDSALYFCASSADMNTEAFFGQGTRLTVV.

The table lists this clonotype with a few counts. V is TRBV18 and J is TRBJ2-5, with TRBD2 identical over 8 bases. Germline trimming cut 3 bases from V and 2 bases from J; bases unmatched to any gene: 5. Germline V gene data show CDR1 as KGHSH and CDR2 as LQKENI. The CDR3 has 15 amino acids. For the CDR3, the DNA is TGTGCCAGCTCACCTTTCGCGGGGGGACAAGAGACCCAGTACTTC. It specifies CASSPFAGGQETQYF.

Ten or more counts support this clonotype. The V call is TRBV19, the J call TRBJ2-7; 11 bases agree with TRBD2. CDR1 LNHDA and CDR2 SQIVND come from the germline V gene (reference sequence). CDR3 length equals 13 residues. Trimming took 7 bases from V and 7 from J; bases not matched to a gene: 6. The CDR3 coding sequence is TGTGCCAGTACCACTAGCGGGAGCTCGGAGCAGTACTTC. It encodes CASTTSGSSEQYF. Full variable domain (missing parts from reference TRBV19 and TRBJ2-7): DGGITQSPKYLFRKEGQNVTLSCEQNLNHDAMYWYRQDPGQGLRLIYYSQIVNDFQKGDIAEGYSVSREKKESFPLTVTSAQKNPTAFYLCASTTSGSSEQYFGPGTRLTVT.

The sample holds a few counts of this clonotype. The chain employs TRBV2 and TRBJ2-5; TRBD2 agrees at 14 bases. Per the germline V gene, CDR1 is SNHLY and CDR2 is FYNNEI. V dropped 6 bases and J dropped 5; count of bases not matched to a gene: 5. This CDR3 spans 15 amino acids. In DNA form, the CDR3 reads TGTGCCAGCAGGACTAGCGGGAGGGCCTGGGAGACCCAGTACTTC. Encoded protein: CASRTSGRAWETQYF.

This clonotype was detected ten times or more. The V call is TRBV7-9, the J call TRBJ1-6, with 7 bases that match TRBD1. This CDR3 has 16 residues. J lost 0 bases, V lost 5 bases, and 4 bases had no gene match. CDR1 is SEHNR and CDR2 is FQNEAQ in the germline V gene (reference sequence). The CDR3 region is CASSLDRSSYNSPLHF. The CDR3 bases are TGTGCCAGCAGCCTGGACAGGAGCTCCTATAATTCACCCCTCCACTTT.

On this clonotype: One end of the junction does not line up with germline, which may come from a read error. The rearrangement uses TRBV29-1 and TRBJ1-1, with D maybe TRBD1 (6 bases). This CDR3 region has 12 residues. Germline loops: CDR1 SQVTM, CDR2 ANQGSEA. CDR3 DNA sequence: TGCAGCGTCGAAGGACAGACCACTGAAGCTTTCTTT. Its protein is CSVEGQTTEAFF. The whole variable domain, filled in from reference TRBV29-1 and TRBJ1-1, reads SAVISQKPSRDICQRGTSLTIQCQVDSQVTMMFWYRQQPGQSLTLIATANQGSEATYESGFVIDKFPISRPNLTFSTLTVSNMSPEDSSIYLCSVEGQTTEAFFGQGTRLTVV.

V and J are TRBV20-1 and TRBJ2-1; 8 bases agree with TRBD2. Germline CDR1 and CDR2: DFQATT and SNEGSKA (reference sequence). This CDR3 is built from 15 residues. With 2 bases clipped from V and 2 bases from J, the junction kept 5 bases outside the gene matches. The CDR3 coding sequence is TGCAGTGCTAGATCGTTAGCGGGGCCCTACAATGAGCAGTTCTTC. Translating it yields CSARSLAGPYNEQFF.

This clonotype was recorded many times. The chain has TRBV18 and TRBJ2-3, with TRBD2 matching over 11 bases. The ends lost 8 bases at V and 5 bases at J; junction bases unmatched: 3. CDR1 and CDR2 from the germline V gene are KGHSH and LQKENI. This CDR3 region has 13 residues. CDR3 in DNA: TGTGCCAGCAGGCTAGCGGGAGGAGATACGCAGTATTTT. Its protein is CASRLAGGDTQYF.

This chain links TRBV7-2 with TRBJ2-2; possibly TRBD1 or TRBD2 for D (5 bases each). Trimming removed 5 bases from V and 5 bases from J, with 12 bases in between. The CDR3 is 14 residues long. CDR1 is SGHTA, CDR2 FQGNSA, per germline. The DNA of the CDR3 is TGTGCCAGCAGCCAAAAGAGGGGAACCGGGGAGCTGTTTTTT. This codes for CASSQKRGTGELFF.

This clonotype was seen more than once but under ten times. This chain uses TRBV10-2 with TRBJ1-2; unclear D gene. Germline-derived CDR1 and CDR2 are WSHSY and SAAADI. This CDR3 has 12 residues. V was pared by 3 bases and J by 0 bases, with 2 bases between. CDR3 in amino acids: CASSEANYGYTF. DNA of the CDR3: TGCGCCAGCAGTGAAGCTAACTATGGCTACACCTTC.

This chain links TRBV7-9 with TRBJ2-6; the match to TRBD1 covers 9 bases. This CDR3 has 17 amino acids. Germline V CDR1 and CDR2: SEHNR, FQNEAQ (reference sequence). V trimming: 5 bases; J trimming: 3 bases; junction bases outside the gene matches: 8. CDR3 region: CASSIGTGRYGANVLTF. The CDR3 DNA reads TGTGCCAGCAGCATAGGGACAGGGAGGTATGGGGCCAACGTCCTGACTTTC.

In this sample, this clonotype turned up a few times. The chain links TRBV7-9 to TRBJ1-4; D unresolved. The germline V gene has CDR1 SEHNR and CDR2 FQNEAQ (reference sequence). The V and J ends lost 1 base and 11 bases respectively, with 17 bases between them. The CDR3 length is 15 residues. CDR3 coding DNA: TGTGCCAGCAGCTTAGGTGCGGCGGAGAATGGGAAACTGTTTTTT. Translating it yields CASSLGAAENGKLFF.

This clonotype occurred many times. The V gene is TRBV6-6, the J gene TRBJ2-3; 12 bases agree with TRBD2. This CDR3 contains 15 residues. Germline assignment: CDR1 MNHNY and CDR2 SVGAGI (reference sequence). Germline trimming cut 5 bases from V and 4 bases from J; bases unmatched to any gene: 4. This chain's CDR3 is CASSRLAGAADTQYF. The CDR3 DNA reads TGTGCCAGCAGTAGACTAGCGGGAGCAGCAGATACGCAGTATTTT.

The gene calls are TRBV5-1 and TRBJ2-7; 9 bases align to TRBD1. The CDR3 runs to 17 residues. J was trimmed by 4 bases and V by 1 base; bases with no gene match: 12. Per the germline V gene, CDR1 is SGHRS and CDR2 is YFSETQ. CDR3 DNA: TGCGCCAGCAGCTTGTACTCTACCGGGACAGGGCCATACGAGCAGTACTTC. This sequence encodes CASSLYSTGTGPYEQYF.

The chain uses TRBV7-2 and TRBJ2-3; 7 bases are shared with TRBD2. Germline CDR1 SGHTA, CDR2 FQGNSA. Trimming took 5 bases from V and 0 from J; bases not matched to a gene: 5. The CDR3 is made up of 15 amino acids. In DNA, the CDR3 is TGTGCCAGCAGCGGACGCGGGGGTAGCACAGATACGCAGTATTTT. This translates into CASSGRGGSTDTQYF.

This chain connects TRBV18 to TRBJ1-2, with D uncertain. Trimming shortened V by 0 bases and J by 8 bases, and 10 bases separated the two germline ends. This CDR3 contains 13 residues. From germline, CDR1 is KGHSH and CDR2 LQKENI. The CDR3 protein is CASSPPLGWGYTF. The CDR3 region has the DNA TGTGCCAGCTCACCACCCCTTGGTTGGGGCTACACCTTC.

This clonotype was seen a handful of times. The chain employs TRBV6-1 and TRBJ2-3; D is possibly TRBD1 (6 bases). Per the germline V gene, CDR1 is MNHNS and CDR2 is SASEGT. The V end lost 8 bases, the J end lost 0 bases, and 21 bases lay between the germline ends. This CDR3 spans 17 amino acids. Here the CDR3 reads CASSRGLPGVSTDTQYF. In DNA form, the CDR3 reads TGTGCCAGCTCACGAGGCTTACCAGGGGTTAGCACAGATACGCAGTATTTT.

The table lists this clonotype with many counts. This sequence joins TRBV2 and TRBJ2-2; D is undetermined. The CDR3 runs 14 residues. V lost 4 bases, J lost 1 base, and 7 bases lay in between. CDR1 and CDR2 (germline): SNHLY, FYNNEI. The CDR3 DNA reads as TGTGCCAGCAGTGGTCAACGGAACACCGGGGAGCTGTTTTTT. Residues: CASSGQRNTGELFF.

This clonotype was seen repeatedly, ten times or more. The chain links TRBV5-5 to TRBJ2-1; 8 bases align to TRBD1. The V and J ends lost 4 bases and 10 bases, in that order; junction bases with no gene match: 7. The germline V gene encodes CDR1 SGHKS and CDR2 YYEKEE (reference sequence). This CDR3 comprises 13 residues. CDR3 sequence (DNA): TGTGCCAGCAGCCGCGACAGGGGCTTCGAGCAGTTCTTC. Translating gives CASSRDRGFEQFF. Filled out from reference TRBV5-5 and TRBJ2-1, the complete variable domain reads DAGVTQSPTHLIKTRGQQVTLRCSPISGHKSVSWYQQVLGQGPQFIFQYYEKEERGRGNFPDRFSARQFPNYSSELNVNALLLGDSALYLCASSRDRGFEQFFGPGTRLTVL.

This clonotype was counted many times. The chain links TRBV4-2 to TRBJ1-4; weak D call: TRBD1 (5 bases). Trimming removed 1 base at V and 3 bases at J, with 9 bases between. Germline V lookup: CDR1 LGHNA, CDR2 YNFKEQ. CDR3 size: 15 residues. DNA of the CDR3: TGTGCCAGCAGCCAAGTTCAGGGAGCTAATGAAAAACTGTTTTTT. Protein sequence: CASSQVQGANEKLFF.